Each of the 25 T cell receptor beta chains below was sequenced from the same sample in a study of blood T cell repertoires in COVID-19. Profiling relied on immunoSEQ multiplex PCR, and the TCRdb table lists in-frame clones only, not all of them. The sample contains a few hundred thousand clones, approximately 79% of which appear only once. The sample consisted of peripheral blood. The origin of the receptors is a human donor in a cohort sampled during active COVID-19.

The chain joins TRBV27 to TRBJ2-1, with 9 bases identical to TRBD2. Germline trimming cut 5 bases from V and 3 bases from J; bases unmatched to any gene: 8. CDR3 length equals 16 residues. Germline-derived CDR1 and CDR2 are MNHEY and SMNVEV (reference sequence). The CDR3 region has the DNA TGTGCCAGCAGTCCCCAGAGACTAGCGGTCTACAATGAGCAGTTCTTC. Protein: CASSPQRLAVYNEQFF.

In its sample, this clone was seen once. This chain joins TRBV5-4 and TRBJ1-6, with D possibly being TRBD1 (6 bases). The germline V gene has CDR1 SGHNT and CDR2 YYREEE (reference sequence). V lost 1 base and J 8 bases, leaving 13 bases between the germline ends. The CDR3 covers 15 residues. The CDR3, as DNA: TGTGCCAGCAGCTTGAACAGGGTGGTTGATTCACCCCTCCACTTT. It encodes CASSLNRVVDSPLHF. Supplemented by reference TRBV5-4 and TRBJ1-6, the full variable domain reads ETGVTQSPTHLIKTRGQQVTLRCSSQSGHNTVSWYQQALGQGPQFIFQYYREEENGRGNFPPRFSGLQFPNYSSELNVNALELDDSALYLCASSLNRVVDSPLHFGNGTRLTVT.

The chain is built from TRBV7-2 and TRBJ1-5; weak D call: TRBD1 (5 bases). V lost 0 bases and J 15 bases, leaving 15 bases between the germline ends. The CDR3 contains 13 residues. The germline gives CDR1 SGHTA, CDR2 FQGNSA. CDR3: CASSLAAGTRGHF. DNA for the CDR3: TGTGCCAGCAGCTTAGCGGCAGGGACTCGTGGGCATTTT.

CDR3 residues: CASLPTSSYNSPLHF. Written as DNA, the CDR3 is TGTGCCAGCCTACCCACGAGCTCCTATAATTCACCCCTCCACTTT. V usage is TRBV19 and J usage is TRBJ1-6; D is uncertain. The CDR3 is 15 amino acids. Germline-derived CDR1 and CDR2 are LNHDA and SQIVND (reference sequence). The V end was cut by 9 bases, the J end by 0 bases, with 12 bases between.

The rearrangement joins TRBV5-1 to TRBJ2-7, with D possibly matching TRBD1 (5 bases). V was trimmed by 0 bases and J by 6 bases, leaving 13 bases between them. The germline V gene has CDR1 SGHRS and CDR2 YFSETQ. CDR3 length: 14 amino acids. DNA of the CDR3: TGCGCCAGCAGCTTGGGGTTTACAGGCGCCGAGCAGTACTTC. This encodes CASSLGFTGAEQYF.

The V and J genes are TRBV15 and TRBJ1-1; D not certain. Germline assignment: CDR1 LNHNV and CDR2 YYDKDF (reference sequence). CDR3 length equals 14 residues. The germline V and J ends were trimmed by 0 bases and 0 bases, with 5 bases remaining between them. The DNA for the CDR3 is TGTGCCACCAGCAGAGAATATGTGAACACTGAAGCTTTCTTT. This sequence encodes CATSREYVNTEAFF. Full variable domain (rest looked up from reference TRBV15 and TRBJ1-1): DAMVIQNPRYQVTQFGKPVTLSCSQTLNHNVMYWYQQKSSQAPKLLFHYYDKDFNNEADTPDNFQSRRPNTSFCFLDIRSPGLGDTAMYLCATSREYVNTEAFFGQGTRLTVV.

The rearrangement joins TRBV7-2 to TRBJ2-1, with D tentatively TRBD1 (6 bases). The CDR3 totals 13 residues. V dropped 6 bases and J dropped 9 bases, with 15 bases sitting between them. The germline V gene encodes CDR1 SGHTA and CDR2 FQGNSA. The DNA for the CDR3 is TGTGCCAGCAGGTCGCAGGGGTACGGTGAGCAGTTCTTC. Its protein is CASRSQGYGEQFF.

The chain uses TRBV3-1 (or the pseudogene TRBV3-2) and TRBJ1-5; D is unresolved. The V end lost 5 bases, the J end lost 0 bases, and 8 bases lay between the germline ends. CDR3 length: 14 amino acids. Germline V gene sequence: CDR1 LGHDT, CDR2 YNNKEL (reference sequence). Here the CDR3 reads CASSAQASNQPQHF. The DNA for the CDR3 is TGTGCCAGCAGCGCCCAGGCTAGCAATCAGCCCCAGCATTTT.

The rearrangement links TRBV11-2 to TRBJ1-1, with 8 bases aligning to TRBD1. The CDR3 spans 14 residues. Germline CDR1 is SGHAT and CDR2 is FQNNGV. Trimming took 5 bases from V and 5 from J; bases not matched to a gene: 7. As DNA, the CDR3 is TGTGCCAGCAGCCCCCGACAGGGGTCGACTGAAGCTTTCTTT. This translates into CASSPRQGSTEAFF.

In this sample, this clone turned up once. J is TRBJ1-1 and V is TRBV10-3; 10 nucleotides match TRBD1. The CDR3 length is 16 residues. Germline V gene data show CDR1 as ENHRY and CDR2 as SYGVKD. V trimming: 4 bases; J trimming: 4 bases; junction bases outside the gene matches: 9. The CDR3 sequence is CAISAPGQGKPTEAFF. The CDR3 bases are TGTGCCATCAGTGCCCCGGGACAGGGGAAGCCCACTGAAGCTTTCTTT.

The gene calls are TRBV28 and TRBJ2-7, with TRBD2 matching over 10 bases. Looked up from germline, CDR1 is MDHEN and CDR2 is SYDVKM. This CDR3 comprises 15 residues. V lost 5 bases to trimming and J lost 6 bases; unmatched junction nucleotides: 10. The CDR3 reads CASSLRTSGESEQYF. As DNA, the CDR3 is TGTGCCAGCAGTCTCCGGACTAGCGGAGAATCCGAGCAGTACTTC.

J is TRBJ2-7 and V is TRBV6-5; D unclear. CDR3 length: 14 residues. CDR1 is MNHEY and CDR2 is SVGAGI in the germline V gene. V gave up 0 bases and J gave up 3 bases, with 9 bases separating them. The CDR3 protein is CASSYSRRNYEQYF. The CDR3 DNA reads TGTGCCAGCAGTTACTCTCGGAGAAACTACGAGCAGTACTTC.

The chain employs TRBV5-1 and TRBJ1-6; D is undetermined. V gave up 3 bases and J gave up 9 bases, with 13 bases separating them. Germline CDR1 is SGHRS and CDR2 is YFSETQ. The CDR3 length is 14 residues. The CDR3 DNA reads as TGCGCCAGCAGCTCTGATACGCGGGGTTCACCCCTCCACTTT. Translation: CASSSDTRGSPLHF.

J is TRBJ2-7 and V is TRBV27; TRBD2 aligns across 7 bases. Germline V gene data show CDR1 as MNHEY and CDR2 as SMNVEV (reference sequence). The ends lost 3 bases at V and 2 bases at J; junction bases unmatched: 4. The CDR3 has 14 amino acids. The CDR3 DNA reads as TGTGCCAGCAGTTTTGGCGGGGGTCCCTACGAGCAGTACTTC. Translation: CASSFGGGPYEQYF.

This chain connects TRBV4-3 to TRBJ1-2, with D unresolved. V lost 0 bases, J lost 5 bases, and 13 bases lay in between. This CDR3 spans 15 amino acids. Germline V gives CDR1 LGHNA, CDR2 YSLEER. The CDR3 nucleotides are TGCGCCAGCAGCCAAGAATCAGGATTTCGGTATGGCTACACCTTC. The encoded protein is CASSQESGFRYGYTF.

This chain links TRBV5-1 with TRBJ2-7; D is perhaps TRBD1 (6 bases). From germline, CDR1 is SGHRS and CDR2 YFSETQ. This CDR3 is 18 amino acids long. V gave up 2 bases and J gave up 3 bases, with 24 bases separating them. The DNA of the CDR3 is TGCGCCAGCAGCTTTTTTCAGGGGAAGGGACGGGATAGCTACGAGCAGTACTTC. The encoded protein is CASSFFQGKGRDSYEQYF.

This clone appeared once. The rearrangement links TRBV13 to TRBJ2-5; TRBD1 matches 7 bases. The germline V gene has CDR1 PRHDT and CDR2 FYEKMQ (reference sequence). With 1 base clipped from V and 5 bases from J, the junction kept 4 bases outside the gene matches. This CDR3 spans 14 amino acids. CDR3 in amino acids: CASSLETGPETQYF. The CDR3 region has the DNA TGTGCCAGCAGCTTAGAGACAGGGCCGGAGACCCAGTACTTC.

The gene calls are TRBV11-2 and TRBJ2-5; 14 nucleotides line up with TRBD2. Germline CDR1 SGHAT, CDR2 FQNNGV. The CDR3 contains 14 residues. V was pared by 6 bases and J by 5 bases, with 2 bases of the junction left unmatched. CDR3: CASSRLAGGETQYF. In nucleotides, the CDR3 is TGTGCCAGCAGTCGACTAGCGGGAGGGGAGACCCAGTACTTC.

The chain combines TRBV11-1 with TRBJ2-5; 7 nucleotides match TRBD2. V lost 0 bases and J lost 2; bases outside the gene matches: 3. From germline, CDR1 is SGHAT and CDR2 FQDESV (reference sequence). CDR3 length equals 15 residues. As DNA, the CDR3 is TGTGCCAGCAGCTTAGCGCGGGGAGGGCAAGAGACCCAGTACTTC. Translation gives CASSLARGGQETQYF.

The rearrangement joins TRBV27 to TRBJ2-7; 8 bases match TRBD2. The CDR3 has 14 residues. The germline CDR1 and CDR2 sequences are MNHEY and SMNVEV (reference sequence). The J segment lost 2 bases and the V segment lost 6 bases, leaving 6 bases of the junction unmatched. CDR3 in DNA: TGTGCCAGCAGGTCAACTAGCGGTACCTACGAGCAGTACTTC. Translated, it gives CASRSTSGTYEQYF.

CDR3 sequence: CASSSVDRAYPQETQYF. The CDR3 DNA reads as TGTGCCAGCAGTTCCGTTGACAGGGCTTACCCTCAAGAGACCCAGTACTTC. The gene calls are TRBV6-2 or TRBV6-3 and TRBJ2-5; the match to TRBD1 covers 7 bases. V was clipped by 4 bases and J by 2 bases; unmatched bases: 13. Germline V gene sequence: CDR1 MNHEY, CDR2 SVGEGT. This CDR3 spans 17 amino acids.

The V call is TRBV19, the J call TRBJ2-1, with D perhaps TRBD1 (8 bases). V was clipped by 8 bases and J by 6 bases, with 26 bases between them. The CDR3 consists of 17 residues. Germline V CDR1 and CDR2: LNHDA, SQIVND (reference sequence). CDR3 in DNA: TGTGCCAGTGGGACAGGCTTGGGCGGGGGCCCTTTCAATGAGCAGTTCTTC. Protein: CASGTGLGGGPFNEQFF.

This rearrangement joins TRBV9 to TRBJ1-1, with unresolved D. There are 16 residues in the CDR3. V was cut by 4 bases and J by 1 base, with 17 bases left in between. The germline V gene encodes CDR1 SGDLS and CDR2 YYNGEE. The CDR3 nucleotides are TGTGCCAGCAGCCAAAGCGGGTCAGGAACGAACACTGAAGCTTTCTTT. Translating it yields CASSQSGSGTNTEAFF. The full variable domain, completed using reference TRBV9 and TRBJ1-1, is DSGVTQTPKHLITATGQRVTLRCSPRSGDLSVYWYQQSLDQGLQFLIQYYNGEERAKGNILERFSAQQFPDLHSELNLSSLELGDSALYFCASSQSGSGTNTEAFFGQGTRLTVV.

This chain joins TRBV9 and TRBJ2-1; D is uncertain. This CDR3 comprises 15 residues. Trimming removed 2 bases from V and 0 bases from J, with 9 bases in between. From germline, CDR1 is SGDLS and CDR2 YYNGEE. In DNA form, the CDR3 reads TGTGCCAGCAGCGTCGCGGTCTTCTCCTACAATGAGCAGTTCTTC. Translation gives CASSVAVFSYNEQFF.

The chain recombines TRBV4-2 with TRBJ1-1; possible D gene TRBD1, 6 bases. Looked up from germline, CDR1 is LGHNA and CDR2 is YNFKEQ. CDR3 length: 16 residues. The V end lost 0 bases, the J end lost 8 bases, and 19 bases lay between the germline ends. CDR3 protein: CASSQEPGQYGSEAFF. The CDR3 coding sequence is TGTGCCAGCAGCCAAGAGCCTGGACAGTACGGATCCGAAGCTTTCTTT.